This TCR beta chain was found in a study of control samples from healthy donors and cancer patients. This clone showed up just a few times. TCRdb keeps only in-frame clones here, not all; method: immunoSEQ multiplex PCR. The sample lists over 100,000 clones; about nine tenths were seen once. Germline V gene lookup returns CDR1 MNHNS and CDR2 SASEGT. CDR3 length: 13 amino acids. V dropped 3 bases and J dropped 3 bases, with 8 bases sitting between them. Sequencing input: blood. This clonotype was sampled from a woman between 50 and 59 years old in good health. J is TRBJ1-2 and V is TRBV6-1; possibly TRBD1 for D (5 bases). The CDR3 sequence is CASSEGRDYGYTF. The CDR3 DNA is TGTGCCAGCAGTGAGGGACGGGACTATGGCTACACCTTC.